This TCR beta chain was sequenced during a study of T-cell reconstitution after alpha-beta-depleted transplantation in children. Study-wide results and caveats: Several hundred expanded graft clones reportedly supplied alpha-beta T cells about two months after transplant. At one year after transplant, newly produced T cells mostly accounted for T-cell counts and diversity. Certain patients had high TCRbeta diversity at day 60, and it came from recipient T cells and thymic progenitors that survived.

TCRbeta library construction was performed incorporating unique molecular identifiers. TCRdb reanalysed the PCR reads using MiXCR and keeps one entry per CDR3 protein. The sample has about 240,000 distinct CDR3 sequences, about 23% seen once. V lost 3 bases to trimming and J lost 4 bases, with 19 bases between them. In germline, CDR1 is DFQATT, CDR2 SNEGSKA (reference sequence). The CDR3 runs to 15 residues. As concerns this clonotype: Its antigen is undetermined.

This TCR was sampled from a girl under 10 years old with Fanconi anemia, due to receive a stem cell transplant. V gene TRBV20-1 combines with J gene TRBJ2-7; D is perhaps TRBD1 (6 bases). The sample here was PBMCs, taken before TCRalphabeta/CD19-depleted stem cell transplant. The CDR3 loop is CSASSRDTGFYEQYF. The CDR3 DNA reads TGCAGTGCTAGCTCAAGGGACACCGGATTTTACGAGCAGTACTTC.